One sample yielded the 22 T cell receptor beta chains listed below, sequenced in a study of OX40 agonist ivuxolimab in advanced cancers. Produced via immunoSEQ multiplex PCR; TCRdb's table is partial and in-frame only. The sample contains roughly 48,000 clones, almost 80% of which appear only once. The sample here was CD4+ or CD8+ T cells sorted from blood, taken in a trial of the OX40 agonist ivuxolimab. The receptor source for this set is an adult with an advanced solid tumor such as melanoma, head and neck, liver or kidney cancer.

V gene TRBV7-2 combines with J gene TRBJ1-4, with 10 bases aligning to TRBD1. Trimming removed 5 bases from V and 8 bases from J; junction bases left unmatched: 2. Germline V gene data show CDR1 as SGHTA and CDR2 as FQGNSA. The CDR3 spans 13 residues. CDR3 DNA: TGTGCCAGCAGCGACAGGGGGCGAGAAAAACTGTTTTTT. Its protein product is CASSDRGREKLFF.

The table lists this clone with a count of one. The chain uses TRBV29-1 and TRBJ2-7; possible D gene TRBD2, 6 bases. The CDR3 loop spans 12 amino acids. In germline, CDR1 is SQVTM, CDR2 ANQGSEA. V dropped 2 bases and J dropped 3 bases, with 8 bases sitting between them. The CDR3 DNA reads TGCAGCGTTGAACTCGGGGGCTACGAGCAGTACTTC. Its translation: CSVELGGYEQYF.

The chain employs TRBV6-1 and TRBJ2-7; 7 nucleotides match TRBD1. With V trimmed by 7 bases and J by 1 base, 4 bases remained unmatched. Per germline, CDR1 MNHNS and CDR2 SASEGT. CDR3 length equals 13 residues. The CDR3 is CASTPGQSYEQYF. The DNA for the CDR3 is TGTGCCAGCACCCCGGGACAGTCCTACGAGCAGTACTTC.

The chain is built from TRBV5-8 and TRBJ2-5; perhaps TRBD1 as D (6 bases). The CDR3 is 14 amino acids. The germline CDR1 and CDR2 sequences are SGHTS and YDEGEE. Trimming left V 2 bases short and J 4 bases short, with 12 bases between. The CDR3 loop reads CASSLHRVVETQYF. As DNA, the CDR3 is TGTGCCAGCAGCTTACACAGGGTCGTAGAGACCCAGTACTTC.

The gene calls are TRBV7-2 and TRBJ2-7; D might be TRBD1 (6 bases). The V end lost 6 bases, the J end lost 2 bases, and 8 bases lay between the germline ends. CDR3 length: 12 amino acids. CDR1 and CDR2 from the germline V gene are SGHTA and FQGNSA. CDR3 nucleotides: TGTGCCAGCAGGACAGGCCCCTACGAGCAGTACTTC. Translating it yields CASRTGPYEQYF.

The CDR3 loop reads CASGLLGSSYNEQFF. CDR3 nucleotides: TGTGCTAGTGGTTTGCTAGGGTCCTCCTACAATGAGCAGTTCTTC. This chain links TRBV12-5 with TRBJ2-1; D is ambiguous. The CDR3 sequence is 15 residues long. From germline, CDR1 is LGHNT and CDR2 FRNRAP. V dropped 2 bases and J dropped 0 bases, with 8 bases sitting between them.

The chain combines TRBV5-5 with TRBJ1-2, with TRBD1 as a possible D gene (5 bases). The CDR3 sequence is 15 residues long. CDR1 is SGHKS, CDR2 YYEKEE, per germline (reference sequence). Trimming shortened V by 4 bases and J by 4 bases, and 17 bases separated the two germline ends. CDR3 coding DNA: TGTGCCAGCAGCAGTTTACAGGACTTGGGCTATGGCTACACCTTC. It yields the protein CASSSLQDLGYGYTF.

This clone was picked up one time. The chain combines TRBV18 with TRBJ2-7; TRBD1 aligns across 8 bases. After removal of 1 base from V and 7 bases from J, the junction contained 3 bases not matched to a gene. Germline CDR1 reads KGHSH; CDR2 reads LQKENI. The CDR3 totals 13 residues. The CDR3, as DNA: TGTGCCAGCTCACCACTTACAGGGGGAGAGCAGTACTTC. Translation gives CASSPLTGGEQYF.

The V and J genes are TRBV30 and TRBJ1-5; D uncertain. The V end lost 5 bases, the J end lost 5 bases, and 10 bases lay between the germline ends. The CDR3 has 12 amino acids. The germline gives CDR1 GTSNPN, CDR2 SVGIG (reference sequence). The CDR3 spells CAWGSVDQPQHF. In DNA, the CDR3 is TGTGCCTGGGGCTCCGTGGATCAGCCCCAGCATTTT.

The CDR3 coding sequence is TGTGCCAGCAGCGCACATGGGGACAGGAGTTATGGCTACACCTTC. Translated, it gives CASSAHGDRSYGYTF. The genes are TRBV7-8 and TRBJ1-2; 8 bases agree with TRBD1. Germline-derived CDR1 and CDR2 are SGHVS and FQNEAQ. This CDR3 is built from 15 residues. Trimming took 5 bases from V and 5 from J; bases not matched to a gene: 10. Drawing the rest from reference TRBV7-8 and TRBJ1-2, the complete variable domain is GAGVSQSPRYKVAKRGQDVALRCDPISGHVSLFWYQQALGQGPEFLTYFQNEAQLDKSGLPSDRFFAERPEGSVSTLKIQRTQQEDSAVYLCASSAHGDRSYGYTFGSGTRLTVV.

This chain connects TRBV6-5 to TRBJ1-5; no firm D call. Germline CDR1 is MNHEY and CDR2 is SVGAGI. The CDR3 contains 14 residues. V lost 0 bases and J lost 8, with 11 bases in between. The CDR3 loop reads CASSYSGSFEPQHF. In DNA form, the CDR3 reads TGTGCCAGCAGTTACTCAGGGAGTTTTGAGCCCCAGCATTTT.

The chain recombines TRBV6-5 with TRBJ2-5, with 7 bases lining up with TRBD2. Losses at the gene ends were 5 bases for V and 3 bases for J; bases not matched to a gene: 9. Germline assignment: CDR1 MNHEY and CDR2 SVGAGI. This CDR3 is 15 amino acids long. CDR3 protein: CASSTQGLPEETQYF. The CDR3 DNA reads as TGTGCCAGCAGTACCCAGGGACTACCAGAAGAGACCCAGTACTTC.

Comment on this clone: The sample holds other DNA sequences that translate to the same CDR3. This chain uses TRBV5-1 with TRBJ1-1; 7 positions agree with TRBD1. CDR3 length: 14 amino acids. With V trimmed by 0 bases and J by 4 bases, 3 bases remained unmatched. Germline V gene data show CDR1 as SGHRS and CDR2 as YFSETQ. CDR3 nucleotide sequence: TGCGCCAGCAGCTTGGGACAGGGAGGCACTGAAGCTTTCTTT. Translation gives CASSLGQGGTEAFF.

V gene TRBV18 combines with J gene TRBJ2-7; 7 bases map to TRBD2. V shed 2 bases and J 6 bases; nucleotides not matched to a gene: 4. The CDR3 is 13 amino acids. Germline V gives CDR1 KGHSH, CDR2 LQKENI. The CDR3 nucleotides read TGTGCCAGCTCACCAGGGGAGGGTGCCGAGCAGTACTTC. Its protein product is CASSPGEGAEQYF.

This clone appeared a few times. The CDR3 sequence: CASSPGRLAGSYEQYF. The DNA for the CDR3 is TGCGCCAGCAGCCCGGGGCGACTAGCCGGATCCTACGAGCAGTACTTC. V usage is TRBV4-1 and J usage is TRBJ2-7, with TRBD2 matching over 7 bases. The ends lost 4 bases at V and 1 base at J; junction bases unmatched: 10. This CDR3 spans 16 amino acids. Germline V gene sequence: CDR1 MGHRA, CDR2 YSYEKL.

J is TRBJ2-2 and V is TRBV19; D not certain. Germline V CDR1 and CDR2: LNHDA, SQIVND (reference sequence). The CDR3 contains 14 residues. V shed 2 bases and J shed 4 bases, with 8 bases lying between them. The CDR3 region has the DNA TGTGCCAGTAGTATATTATCGGGCACCGGGGAGCTGTTTTTT. Translated, it gives CASSILSGTGELFF.

This chain links TRBV4-3 with TRBJ2-5; maybe TRBD2 (6 bases). Trimming stripped 4 bases from V and 0 bases from J, with 6 bases between. The length of the CDR3 is 13 residues. The germline CDR1 and CDR2 sequences are LGHNA and YSLEER. CDR3: CASSRDYQETQYF. The CDR3 DNA sequence: TGCGCCAGCAGCCGGGACTACCAAGAGACCCAGTACTTC.

The chain uses TRBV12-2 and TRBJ1-2. TRBV12-2 corresponds to a pseudogene. The CDR3 consists of 20 residues. CDR3 sequence reads: CASRLEARPKTATLDYGYTF. The CDR3 DNA sequence: TGTGCAAGTCGCTTAGAAGCAAGACCGAAGACTGCAACGCTCGACTATGGCTACACCTTC.

The chain joins TRBV10-3 to TRBJ2-3; 7 bases are shared with TRBD2. This CDR3 contains 14 residues. Germline loops: CDR1 ENHRY, CDR2 SYGVKD. Trimming took 8 bases from V and 6 from J; bases not matched to a gene: 11. In DNA, the CDR3 is TGTGCCATCCGGGGGGTGGAGGCCGACGATACGCAGTATTTT. As protein: CAIRGVEADDTQYF.

This clone was counted a single time. This chain uses TRBV29-1 with TRBJ2-7, with D possibly TRBD2 on 6 matching bases. Germline V gives CDR1 SQVTM, CDR2 ANQGSEA. V lost 3 bases and J lost 1, with 10 bases in between. This CDR3 is 13 amino acids long. CDR3 sequence reads: CSVDDGGSYEQYF. The CDR3 DNA is TGCAGCGTTGATGACGGGGGTTCCTACGAGCAGTACTTC.

The chain recombines TRBV10-1 with TRBJ2-3; no reliable D call. Looked up from germline, CDR1 is WNHNN and CDR2 is SYGVQD (reference sequence). The V gene lost 11 bases and the J gene lost 8 bases, with 14 bases spanning the gap. The CDR3 spans 11 residues. The CDR3 is CARSGTGTQYF. CDR3 nucleotide sequence: TGCGCCCGATCGGGTACGGGTACGCAGTATTTT.

Concerning this clone itself: The sample contains more than one DNA sequence encoding this CDR3. The chain links TRBV19 to TRBJ2-7, with a weak D call TRBD2 (5 bases). The CDR3 is 14 amino acids. CDR1 and CDR2 from the germline V gene are LNHDA and SQIVND (reference sequence). V lost 1 base, J lost 0 bases, and 7 bases lay in between. For the CDR3, the DNA is TGTGCCAGTAGTATAGTTGGGAGCTCCTACGAGCAGTACTTC. Its translation is CASSIVGSSYEQYF.